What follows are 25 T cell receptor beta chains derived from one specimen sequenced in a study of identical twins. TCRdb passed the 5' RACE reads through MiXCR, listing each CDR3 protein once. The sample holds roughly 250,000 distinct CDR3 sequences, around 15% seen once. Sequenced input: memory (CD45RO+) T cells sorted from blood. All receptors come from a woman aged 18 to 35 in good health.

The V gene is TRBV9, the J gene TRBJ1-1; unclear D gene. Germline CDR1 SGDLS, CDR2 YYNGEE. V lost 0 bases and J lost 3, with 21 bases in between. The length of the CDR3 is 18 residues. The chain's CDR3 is CASSVVPPGYLIDTEAFF. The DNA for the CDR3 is TGTGCCAGCAGCGTAGTCCCTCCCGGCTACCTAATAGACACTGAAGCTTTCTTT.

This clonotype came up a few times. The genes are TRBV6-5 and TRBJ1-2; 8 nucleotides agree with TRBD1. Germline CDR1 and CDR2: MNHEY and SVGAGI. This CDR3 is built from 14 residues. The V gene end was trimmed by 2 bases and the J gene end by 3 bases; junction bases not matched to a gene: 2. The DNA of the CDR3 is TGTGCCAGCAGTTACGGACAGGGTGACTATGGCTACACCTTC. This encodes CASSYGQGDYGYTF.

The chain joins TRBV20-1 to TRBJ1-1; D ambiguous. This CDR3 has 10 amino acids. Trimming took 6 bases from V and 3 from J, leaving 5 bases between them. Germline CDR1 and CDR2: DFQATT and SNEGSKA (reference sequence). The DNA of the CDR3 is TGCAGTGCCGTGGACACTGAAGCTTTCTTT. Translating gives CSAVDTEAFF.

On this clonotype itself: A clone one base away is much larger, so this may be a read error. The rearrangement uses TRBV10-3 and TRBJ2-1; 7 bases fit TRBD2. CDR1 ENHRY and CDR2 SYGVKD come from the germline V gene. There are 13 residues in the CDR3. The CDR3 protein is CAITERTSDEQFF. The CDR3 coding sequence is TGTGCCATCACTGAGAGAACTAGCGATGAGCAGTTCTTC.

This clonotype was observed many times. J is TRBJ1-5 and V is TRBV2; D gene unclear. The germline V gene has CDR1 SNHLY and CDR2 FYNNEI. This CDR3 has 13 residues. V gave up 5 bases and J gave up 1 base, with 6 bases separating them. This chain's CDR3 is CASSSESNQPQHF. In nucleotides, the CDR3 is TGTGCCAGCAGTTCAGAAAGCAATCAGCCCCAGCATTTT.

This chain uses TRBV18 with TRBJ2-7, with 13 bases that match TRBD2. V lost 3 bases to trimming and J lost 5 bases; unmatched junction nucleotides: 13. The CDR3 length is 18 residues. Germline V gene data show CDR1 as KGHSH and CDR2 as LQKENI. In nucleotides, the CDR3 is TGTGCCAGCTCACCTGGGACTAGCGGGGCCAGTCCATCCGACGAGCAGTACTTC. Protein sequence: CASSPGTSGASPSDEQYF.

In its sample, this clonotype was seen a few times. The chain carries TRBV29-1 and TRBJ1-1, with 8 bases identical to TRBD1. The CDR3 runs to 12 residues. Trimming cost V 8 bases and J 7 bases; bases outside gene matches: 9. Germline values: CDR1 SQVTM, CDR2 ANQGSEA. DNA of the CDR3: TGCAGCCTGTCAGGACAGGGTAGTGAAGCTTTCTTT. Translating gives CSLSGQGSEAFF.

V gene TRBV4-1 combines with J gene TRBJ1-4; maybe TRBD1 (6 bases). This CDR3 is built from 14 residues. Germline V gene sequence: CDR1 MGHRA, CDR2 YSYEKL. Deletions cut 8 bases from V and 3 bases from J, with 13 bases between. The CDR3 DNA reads TGCGCCAGCGGGTCACAGGGCGCTAATGAAAAACTGTTTTTT. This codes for CASGSQGANEKLFF.

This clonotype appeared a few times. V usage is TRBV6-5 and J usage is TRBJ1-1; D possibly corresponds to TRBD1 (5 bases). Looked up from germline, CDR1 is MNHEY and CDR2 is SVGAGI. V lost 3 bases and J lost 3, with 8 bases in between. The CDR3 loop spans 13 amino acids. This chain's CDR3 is CASSYAGDTEAFF. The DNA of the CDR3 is TGTGCCAGCAGTTATGCGGGGGACACTGAAGCTTTCTTT.

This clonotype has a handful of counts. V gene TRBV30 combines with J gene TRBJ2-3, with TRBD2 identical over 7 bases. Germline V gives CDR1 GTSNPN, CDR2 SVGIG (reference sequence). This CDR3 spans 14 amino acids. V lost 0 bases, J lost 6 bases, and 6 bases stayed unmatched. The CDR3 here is CAWSVGGSGDTQYF. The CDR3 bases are TGTGCCTGGAGTGTGGGAGGGAGTGGGGATACGCAGTATTTT.

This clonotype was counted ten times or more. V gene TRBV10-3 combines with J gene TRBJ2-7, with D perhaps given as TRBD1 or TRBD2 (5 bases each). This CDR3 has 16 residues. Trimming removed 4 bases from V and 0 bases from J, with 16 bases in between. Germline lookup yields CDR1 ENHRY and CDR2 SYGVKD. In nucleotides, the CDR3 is TGTGCCATCAGTGTTTCAGGGACGGTGAACTCCTACGAGCAGTACTTC. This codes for CAISVSGTVNSYEQYF.

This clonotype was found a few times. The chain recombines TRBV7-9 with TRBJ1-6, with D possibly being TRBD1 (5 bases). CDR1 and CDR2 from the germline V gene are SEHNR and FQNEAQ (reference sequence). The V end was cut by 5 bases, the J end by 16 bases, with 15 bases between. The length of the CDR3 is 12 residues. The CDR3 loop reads CASSPLGTILHF. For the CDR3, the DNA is TGTGCCAGCAGCCCCCTAGGGACTATTCTCCACTTT.

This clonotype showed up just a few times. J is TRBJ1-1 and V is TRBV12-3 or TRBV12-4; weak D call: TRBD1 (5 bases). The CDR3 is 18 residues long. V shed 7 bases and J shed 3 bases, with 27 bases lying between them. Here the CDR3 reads CASNSRFQGWPTDTEAFF. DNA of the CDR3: TGTGCCAGCAACTCCCGATTTCAGGGATGGCCAACAGACACTGAAGCTTTCTTT.

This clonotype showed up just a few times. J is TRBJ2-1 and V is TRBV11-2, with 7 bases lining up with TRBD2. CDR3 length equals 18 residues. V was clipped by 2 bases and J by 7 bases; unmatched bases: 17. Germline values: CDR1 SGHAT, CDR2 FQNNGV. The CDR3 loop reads CASSLRVLAEILDNEQFF. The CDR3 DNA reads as TGTGCCAGCAGCTTACGGGTCCTAGCGGAAATACTGGATAATGAGCAGTTCTTC.

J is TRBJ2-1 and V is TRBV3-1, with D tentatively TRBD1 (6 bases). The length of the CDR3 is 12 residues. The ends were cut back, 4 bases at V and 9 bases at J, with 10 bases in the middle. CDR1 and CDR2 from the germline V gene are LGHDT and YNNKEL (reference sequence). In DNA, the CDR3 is TGTGCCAGCAGCCGCGGACAGCCTGAGCAGTTCTTC. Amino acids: CASSRGQPEQFF.

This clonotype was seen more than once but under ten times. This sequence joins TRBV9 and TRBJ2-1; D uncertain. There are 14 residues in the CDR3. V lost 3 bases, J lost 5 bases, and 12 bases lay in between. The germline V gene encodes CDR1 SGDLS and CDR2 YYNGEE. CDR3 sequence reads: CASSATGSNNEQFF. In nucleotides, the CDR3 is TGTGCCAGCAGCGCCACCGGGTCTAACAATGAGCAGTTCTTC.

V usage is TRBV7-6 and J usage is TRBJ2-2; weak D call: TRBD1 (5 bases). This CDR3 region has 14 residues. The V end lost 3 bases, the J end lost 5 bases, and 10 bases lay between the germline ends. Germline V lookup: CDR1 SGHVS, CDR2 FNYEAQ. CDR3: CASSLRQRTGELFF. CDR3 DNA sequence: TGTGCCAGCAGCTTGCGACAGCGAACCGGGGAGCTGTTTTTT.

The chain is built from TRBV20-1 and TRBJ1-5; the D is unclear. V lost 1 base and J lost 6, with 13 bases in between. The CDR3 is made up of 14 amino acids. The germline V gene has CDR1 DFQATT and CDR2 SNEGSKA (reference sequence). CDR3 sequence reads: CSARGAEGGQPQHF. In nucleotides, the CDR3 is TGCAGTGCTAGAGGGGCCGAAGGTGGTCAGCCCCAGCATTTT.

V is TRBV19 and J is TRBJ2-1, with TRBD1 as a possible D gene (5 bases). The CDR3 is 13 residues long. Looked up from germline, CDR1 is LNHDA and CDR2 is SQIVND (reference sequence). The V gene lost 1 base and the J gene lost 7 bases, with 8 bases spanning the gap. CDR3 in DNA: TGTGCCAGTAGTATAGGCAGGGAAAATGAGCAGTTCTTC. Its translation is CASSIGRENEQFF. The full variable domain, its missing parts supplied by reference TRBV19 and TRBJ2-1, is DGGITQSPKYLFRKEGQNVTLSCEQNLNHDAMYWYRQDPGQGLRLIYYSQIVNDFQKGDIAEGYSVSREKKESFPLTVTSAQKNPTAFYLCASSIGRENEQFFGPGTRLTVL.

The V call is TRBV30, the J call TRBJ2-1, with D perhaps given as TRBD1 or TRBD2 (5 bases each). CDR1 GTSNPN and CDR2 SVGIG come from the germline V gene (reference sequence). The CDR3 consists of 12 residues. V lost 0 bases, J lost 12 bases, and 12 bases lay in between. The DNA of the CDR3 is TGTGCCTGGAGTGTCTCAGGGAGAGCGCAGTTCTTC. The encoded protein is CAWSVSGRAQFF.

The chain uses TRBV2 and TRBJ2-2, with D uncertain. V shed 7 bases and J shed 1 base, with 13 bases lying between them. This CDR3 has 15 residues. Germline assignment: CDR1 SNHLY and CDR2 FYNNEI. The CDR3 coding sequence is TGTGCCAGCAAAGGCAGTATTTTGAACACCGGGGAGCTGTTTTTT. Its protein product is CASKGSILNTGELFF.

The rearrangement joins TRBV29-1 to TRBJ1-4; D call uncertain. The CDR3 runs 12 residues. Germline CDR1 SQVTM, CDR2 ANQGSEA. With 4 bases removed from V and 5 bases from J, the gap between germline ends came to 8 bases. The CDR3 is CSVGRSNEKLFF. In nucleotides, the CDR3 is TGCAGCGTTGGAAGGTCCAATGAAAAACTGTTTTTT.

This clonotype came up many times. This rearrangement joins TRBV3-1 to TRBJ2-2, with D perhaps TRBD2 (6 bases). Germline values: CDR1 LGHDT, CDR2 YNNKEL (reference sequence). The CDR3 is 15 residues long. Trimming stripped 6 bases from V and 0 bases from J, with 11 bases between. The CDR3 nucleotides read TGTGCCAGCAGTTGGGGCGGGACGAACACCGGGGAGCTGTTTTTT. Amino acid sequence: CASSWGGTNTGELFF.

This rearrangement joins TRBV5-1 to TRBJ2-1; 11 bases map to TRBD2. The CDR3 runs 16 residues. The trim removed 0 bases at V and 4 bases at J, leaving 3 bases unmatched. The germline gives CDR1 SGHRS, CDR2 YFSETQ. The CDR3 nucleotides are TGCGCCAGCAGCTTGGTCCTAGCGGGGGGTTACAATGAGCAGTTCTTC. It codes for CASSLVLAGGYNEQFF.

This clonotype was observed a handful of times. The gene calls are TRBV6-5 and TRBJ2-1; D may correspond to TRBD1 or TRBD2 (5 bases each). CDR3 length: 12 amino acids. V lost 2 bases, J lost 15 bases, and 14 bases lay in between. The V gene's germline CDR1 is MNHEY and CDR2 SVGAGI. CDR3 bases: TGTGCCAGCAGTTACAAGGGGACCTCATGGTTCTTC. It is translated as CASSYKGTSWFF.